The 27 T cell receptor beta chains listed next were all sequenced from one sample in a study of Graves' ophthalmopathy and Graves' hyperthyroidism (dated by TCRdb to 2017 to 2018). Data came from an Illumina HiSeq 2000. For repertoire sequencing, the TCR beta CDR3 regions were amplified from RNA transcripts. The first round of RT-PCR was done with HTBI primers and the Qiagen OneStep RT-PCR kit, and was followed by a second round of multiplex PCR, then size selection and purification. The public reads were reprocessed in TCRdb via fastp at Q25 and MiXCR, keeping in-frame beta chains. Each entry merges the rows of one CDR3 protein and shows their most common DNA and genes. This sample has roughly 410,000 distinct CDR3 sequences in its table, and roughly 15% of those were observed once. The ten largest clones represent approximately 7% of the sample. Specimen: peripheral blood. Every receptor here comes from a woman aged 18-29 years with stable Graves' hyperthyroidism. Donor details come from another sample of the same person, matched by shared clones.

This clonotype was recorded at least ten times. The chain is built from TRBV29-1 and TRBJ2-5; 13 positions match TRBD2. Germline loops: CDR1 SQVTM, CDR2 ANQGSEA. Trimming at V came to 0 bases and at J to 7 bases, leaving 5 bases not matched to a gene. The CDR3 loop spans 15 amino acids. The CDR3 spells CSVEDLTSGGGTQYF. DNA for the CDR3: TGCAGCGTTGAAGATCTCACTAGCGGGGGGGGGACCCAGTACTTC.

This clonotype was observed at least ten times. The chain recombines TRBV10-3 with TRBJ2-7; a weak D match, TRBD2 (5 bases). The CDR3 is made up of 14 amino acids. CDR1 is ENHRY, CDR2 SYGVKD, per germline. Trimming cost V 4 bases and J 0 bases, with 10 bases left between them. The CDR3 DNA reads TGTGCCATCAGTGGACTATCCGGCTCCTACGAGCAGTACTTC. Protein product: CAISGLSGSYEQYF.

At least ten counts were recorded for this clonotype. This chain links TRBV20-1 with TRBJ1-1, with D perhaps matching TRBD1 (6 bases). Trimming took off 3 bases at V and 0 bases at J, with 8 bases between the two ends. From germline, CDR1 is DFQATT and CDR2 SNEGSKA (reference sequence). CDR3 length: 13 residues. DNA for the CDR3: TGCAGTGCTAGTCAGGGGATGAACACTGAAGCTTTCTTT. Translation: CSASQGMNTEAFF.

This clonotype was recorded many times. The chain links TRBV27 to TRBJ2-5, with D perhaps TRBD2 (5 bases). Germline loops: CDR1 MNHEY, CDR2 SMNVEV (reference sequence). V lost 6 bases, J lost 4 bases, and 15 bases lay in between. CDR3 length equals 14 residues. CDR3 DNA: TGTGCCAGCAGGGCTCGCGGGCTGGGAGAGACCCAGTACTTC. Translation: CASRARGLGETQYF.

The table lists this clonotype with many counts. The genes are TRBV4-1 and TRBJ1-1; possible D gene TRBD1, 5 bases. The V gene lost 3 bases and the J gene lost 7 bases, with 12 bases spanning the gap. The CDR3 runs 13 residues. Per the germline V gene, CDR1 is MGHRA and CDR2 is YSYEKL. Here the CDR3 reads CASSHARAVEAFF. The CDR3, as DNA: TGCGCCAGCAGCCATGCCAGGGCGGTTGAAGCTTTCTTT.

CDR3 loop: CATQGPRDRNYGYTF. CDR3 nucleotides: TGTGCCACCCAGGGCCCCAGGGACAGAAACTATGGCTACACCTTC. This rearrangement joins TRBV5-3 to TRBJ1-2; 7 nucleotides line up with TRBD1. TRBV5-3 has ORF status, its function being uncertain. CDR3 length equals 15 residues. J lost 2 bases, V lost 9 bases, and 13 bases had no gene match.

This clonotype was detected ten times or more. The V gene is TRBV5-1, the J gene TRBJ1-1; possibly TRBD1 for D (6 bases). CDR1 and CDR2 from the germline V gene are SGHRS and YFSETQ. V was cut by 0 bases and J by 1 base, with 10 bases left in between. The CDR3 loop spans 15 amino acids. CDR3 residues: CASSLDTGANTEAFF. CDR3 in DNA: TGCGCCAGCAGCTTGGATACGGGGGCGAACACTGAAGCTTTCTTT.

This clonotype was seen more than once but under ten times. The chain has TRBV19 and TRBJ1-5, with D hard to call. The CDR3 is 12 residues long. In germline, CDR1 is LNHDA, CDR2 SQIVND (reference sequence). Between the trimmed V and J ends, which lost 1 base and 7 bases, there was a span of 5 bases. In DNA form, the CDR3 reads TGTGCCAGTAGTATAGGGCTCCAGCCCCAGCATTTT. Its protein is CASSIGLQPQHF.

This clonotype was recorded at least ten times. The V and J genes are TRBV6-1 and TRBJ1-2, with no clear D. V lost 3 bases to trimming and J lost 5 bases, with 19 bases between them. This CDR3 is built from 16 residues. Germline V gene lookup returns CDR1 MNHNS and CDR2 SASEGT. The DNA for the CDR3 is TGTGCCAGCAGTGAGTATGATTGGACGGACCTTTATGGCTACACCTTC. Its translation: CASSEYDWTDLYGYTF.

This clonotype was counted only a few times. An end of the junction does not agree with germline; a read error may underlie this. The chain carries TRBV6-1 and TRBJ2-4; tentatively, D is TRBD1 or TRBD2 (5 bases each). In germline, CDR1 is MNHNS, CDR2 SASEGT. CDR3 length equals 15 residues. CDR3: CASSGGYGAKNIKYF. DNA of the CDR3: TGTGCCAGCAGTGGGGGGTACGGAGCCAAAAACATTAAGTACTTC.

This clonotype was seen many times. The chain couples TRBV19 to TRBJ1-2; tentative D call: TRBD1 (6 bases). CDR3 length: 13 residues. V was pared by 5 bases and J by 1 base, with 8 bases between. Germline assignment: CDR1 LNHDA and CDR2 SQIVND (reference sequence). CDR3 loop: CASSEQGNYGYTF. The CDR3 bases are TGTGCCAGTAGTGAACAGGGTAACTATGGCTACACCTTC. The full variable domain, with the rest looked up from reference TRBV19 and TRBJ1-2, is DGGITQSPKYLFRKEGQNVTLSCEQNLNHDAMYWYRQDPGQGLRLIYYSQIVNDFQKGDIAEGYSVSREKKESFPLTVTSAQKNPTAFYLCASSEQGNYGYTFGSGTRLTVV.

This clonotype was found many times. This chain joins TRBV7-8 and TRBJ1-6; D unresolved. Trimming took off 1 base at V and 6 bases at J, with 7 bases between the two ends. The germline CDR1 and CDR2 sequences are SGHVS and FQNEAQ. There are 14 residues in the CDR3. CDR3 sequence: CASSLVGRNSPLHF. The CDR3 DNA reads as TGTGCCAGCAGCTTAGTGGGTCGTAATTCACCCCTCCACTTT.

This clonotype was recorded at least ten times. V usage is TRBV15 and J usage is TRBJ2-7, with 7 bases fitting TRBD1. Per the germline V gene, CDR1 is LNHNV and CDR2 is YYDKDF (reference sequence). The CDR3 is made up of 18 amino acids. The V gene end was trimmed by 0 bases and the J gene end by 3 bases; junction bases not matched to a gene: 14. This chain's CDR3 is CATSRDLLRDRFLYEQYF. In DNA form, the CDR3 reads TGTGCCACCAGCAGAGATCTCCTCCGGGACAGATTTCTCTACGAGCAGTACTTC.

This clonotype was picked up many times. The chain couples TRBV20-1 to TRBJ1-5; no definite D call. The CDR3 has 14 amino acids. Trimming cost V 4 bases and J 3 bases, with 13 bases left between them. CDR1 is DFQATT, CDR2 SNEGSKA, per germline (reference sequence). CDR3 nucleotides: TGCAGTGCTATACCGGGCGGTAACAATCAGCCCCAGCATTTT. Amino acid sequence: CSAIPGGNNQPQHF.

This clonotype was seen at least ten times. The chain has TRBV7-6 and TRBJ1-6; tentative D call: TRBD1 (5 bases). V was cut by 2 bases and J by 7 bases, with 9 bases left in between. The germline V gene has CDR1 SGHVS and CDR2 FNYEAQ. The CDR3 totals 14 residues. The CDR3 DNA follows: TGTGCCAGCAGCTTAAGTCAGGGAAATTCACCCCTCCACTTT. Protein product: CASSLSQGNSPLHF.

The chain combines TRBV12-3 or TRBV12-4 with TRBJ2-6, with D possibly matching TRBD2 (6 bases). Deletions cut 4 bases from V and 4 bases from J, with 8 bases between. CDR3 length: 14 residues. In nucleotides, the CDR3 is TGTGCCAGCAGTTGGAGGGTCGGGGCCAACGTCCTGACTTTC. Amino acids: CASSWRVGANVLTF.

In this sample, this clonotype turned up a few times. This chain links TRBV19 with TRBJ2-5, with 7 nucleotides matching TRBD1. The J segment lost 0 bases and the V segment lost 7 bases, leaving 5 bases of the junction unmatched. Germline V CDR1 and CDR2: LNHDA, SQIVND (reference sequence). The CDR3 is made up of 14 amino acids. In DNA form, the CDR3 reads TGTGCCAGTACCCTGGACAGGCACCAAGAGACCCAGTACTTC. Its protein is CASTLDRHQETQYF.

This clonotype was seen repeatedly, ten times or more. The rearrangement joins TRBV6-2 or TRBV6-3 to TRBJ2-7, with a possible D match to TRBD1 (6 bases). Deletions cut 4 bases from V and 7 bases from J, with 14 bases between. The CDR3 extends over 13 amino acids. Per the germline V gene, CDR1 is MNHEY and CDR2 is SVGEGT. DNA for the CDR3: TGTGCCAGCAGTTCGACGATGAGGGGGGAGCAGTACTTC. Its protein is CASSSTMRGEQYF.

In this sample, this clonotype turned up many times. V usage is TRBV24-1 and J usage is TRBJ2-7, with 7 bases identical to TRBD2. The CDR3 has 16 amino acids. Germline CDR1 and CDR2: KGHDR and SFDVKD. Losses at the gene ends were 4 bases for V and 3 bases for J; bases not matched to a gene: 11. The CDR3 loop reads CATSDLASGGSYEQYF. CDR3 nucleotide sequence: TGTGCCACCAGTGACCTGGCTAGCGGTGGGAGCTACGAGCAGTACTTC.

This clonotype appeared many times. The chain couples TRBV12-3 or TRBV12-4 to TRBJ1-3; 10 bases match TRBD1. Trimming at V came to 6 bases and at J to 4 bases, leaving 6 bases not matched to a gene. CDR3 length: 15 amino acids. CDR3 residues: CASSSDRGRGNTIYF. DNA for the CDR3: TGTGCCAGCAGCTCTGACAGGGGGCGGGGAAACACCATATATTTT.

This clonotype was observed at least ten times. The chain is built from TRBV12-3 or TRBV12-4 and TRBJ1-2; D perhaps matches TRBD1 (5 bases). The CDR3 sequence is 14 residues long. V lost 6 bases to trimming and J lost 3 bases, with 14 bases between them. The CDR3 sequence: CASRRGTPDYGYTF. In nucleotides, the CDR3 is TGTGCCAGCAGACGAGGGACTCCCGACTATGGCTACACCTTC.

This clonotype was recorded at least ten times. V usage is TRBV5-1 and J usage is TRBJ2-7; 7 bases are shared with TRBD2. The germline CDR1 and CDR2 sequences are SGHRS and YFSETQ. The CDR3 is made up of 15 amino acids. J was trimmed by 5 bases and V by 4 bases; bases with no gene match: 12. This CDR3 is CASSPLGGSRHEQYF. CDR3 coding DNA: TGCGCCAGCAGCCCCTTGGGCGGGAGTCGCCACGAGCAGTACTTC.

This clonotype was detected many times. This rearrangement joins TRBV6-2 or TRBV6-3 to TRBJ1-1; perhaps TRBD1 as D (6 bases). The CDR3 has 14 residues. Germline CDR1 MNHEY, CDR2 SVGEGT. V was trimmed by 6 bases and J by 2 bases, leaving 13 bases between them. In nucleotides, the CDR3 is TGTGCCAGCAGCCCGGGACACTTAAACACTGAAGCTTTCTTT. Translated: CASSPGHLNTEAFF.

This clonotype was seen ten or more times. The chain uses TRBV29-1 and TRBJ1-2; 8 nucleotides match TRBD1. The V and J ends lost 7 bases and 3 bases, in that order; junction bases with no gene match: 1. The CDR3 is 11 amino acids. Germline values: CDR1 SQVTM, CDR2 ANQGSEA. In nucleotides, the CDR3 is TGCAGCGCGACAGGGGACTATGGCTACACCTTC. This translates into CSATGDYGYTF.

This clonotype has a count of ten or more. Germline and junction disagree at one end, which may indicate a read error. The genes are TRBV18 and TRBJ2-5, with unresolved D. The CDR3 extends over 13 amino acids. Germline V gene lookup returns CDR1 KGHSH and CDR2 LQKENI. The CDR3 sequence is CASSQTPDSLAHF. The CDR3 bases are TGTGCCAGCTCACAAACCCCCGACTCCCTGGCGCACTTC.

This clonotype was seen many times. The chain is built from TRBV12-3 or TRBV12-4 and TRBJ2-5; possibly TRBD2 for D (6 bases). This CDR3 region has 15 residues. With 3 bases removed from V and 4 bases from J, the gap between germline ends came to 15 bases. The CDR3 coding sequence is TGTGCCAGCAGTTTTGTCGGCGGGGTGGCAGAGACCCAGTACTTC. This codes for CASSFVGGVAETQYF.

The chain uses TRBV27 and TRBJ2-7, with 7 bases that match TRBD1. The trim removed 6 bases at V and 2 bases at J, leaving 10 bases unmatched. This CDR3 is built from 15 residues. Germline assignment: CDR1 MNHEY and CDR2 SMNVEV (reference sequence). The CDR3 DNA reads as TGTGCCAGCAGCTCCTTCCGGGACAGACCCTACGAGCAGTACTTC. This codes for CASSSFRDRPYEQYF.